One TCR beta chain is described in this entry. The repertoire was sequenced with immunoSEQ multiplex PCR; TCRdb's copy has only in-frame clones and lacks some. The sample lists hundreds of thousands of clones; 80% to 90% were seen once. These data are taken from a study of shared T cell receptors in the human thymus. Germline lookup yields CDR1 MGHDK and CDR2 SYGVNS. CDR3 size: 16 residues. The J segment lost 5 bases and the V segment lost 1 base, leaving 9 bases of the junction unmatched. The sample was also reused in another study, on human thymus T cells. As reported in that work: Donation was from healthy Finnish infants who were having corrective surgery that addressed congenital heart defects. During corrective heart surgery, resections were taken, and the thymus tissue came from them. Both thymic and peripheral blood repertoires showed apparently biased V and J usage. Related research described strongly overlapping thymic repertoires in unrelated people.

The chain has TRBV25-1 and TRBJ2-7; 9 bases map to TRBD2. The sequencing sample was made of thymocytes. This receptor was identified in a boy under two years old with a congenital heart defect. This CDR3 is CASSEFTKREVHEQYF. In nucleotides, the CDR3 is TGTGCCAGCAGTGAATTCACCAAGCGGGAGGTCCACGAGCAGTACTTC.